This T cell receptor (beta chain) was observed in a study of human T cells and chemical hapten exposure. Study results and limitations: More PT1 expanded TCRs went with higher patch test scores.

The CDR3 extends over 15 amino acids. Germline CDR1 is LGHDT and CDR2 is YNNKEL (reference sequence). Trimming stripped 4 bases from V and 4 bases from J, with 11 bases between. TCRdb used MiXCR to reprocess the RACE reads, holding one entry per CDR3 protein. The data show about 52,000 distinct CDR3 sequences, more than 9.5% seen once. This clonotype was seen at least ten times. Antigen specificity is unknown. The time point denotes: patch test 3, about 24 weeks after DPC sensitization. Treatment denoted: therapeutic diphenylcyclopropenone sensitization with weekly scalp DPC. Participating donors were patients with alopecia, aged 18 to 70 years, considered appropriate candidates for DPC.

The source material was whole blood, sampled in connection with sensitization to the hapten diphenylcyclopropenone (DPC). The gene calls are TRBV3-1 and TRBJ2-6; perhaps TRBD2 as D (5 bases). The TCR sequence derives from a woman in her thirties or forties with alopecia areata. Some clones in this sample may be carry-over from other donors' samples. The CDR3 region has the DNA TGTGCCAGCAGCCGAGGGAGTTCCGGGGCCAACGTCCTGACTTTC. This encodes CASSRGSSGANVLTF.